One sample yielded the 21 T cell receptor beta chains listed below, sequenced in a study of CXCR3-negative and CXCR3-positive naive CD8 T cells. Findings of the study overall: Comparison of naive cells showed more hydrophobic TRB CDR3s in CXCR3-positive than in CXCR3-negative naive cells.

UMI labels and 5' RACE were used to prepare the TRB cDNA libraries. Each CDR3 protein gets one entry in TCRdb, which reprocessed the 5' RACE reads and gives no DNA. The data show about 92,000 distinct CDR3 sequences, and the top ten clones hold approximately 0.82%. What these receptors recognize is not known. Sequencing was carried out using naive CXCR3+ CD8+ T cells from blood. Noted subset: CD45RO-CCR7+CD27+CD95- naive CD8+ T cells expressing CXCR3 (TNR3+). All receptors derive from a human donor in good health. Some clones in this sample may be carry-over from other donors' samples.

This rearrangement joins TRBV3-1 to TRBJ2-3. The CDR3 loop spans 14 amino acids. CDR1 is LGHDT and CDR2 is YNNKEL in the germline V gene (reference sequence). The CDR3 reads CASSQFPNTDTQYF.

The chain combines TRBV5-1 with TRBJ2-2. The germline V gene has CDR1 SGHRS and CDR2 YFSETQ. The CDR3 has 12 amino acids. CDR3 sequence: CASSPDPGELFF.

V usage is TRBV4-2 and J usage is TRBJ2-1; TCRdb names TRBD2, which stays unverified in the absence of DNA. This CDR3 has 15 amino acids. Germline values: CDR1 LGHNA, CDR2 YNFKEQ. The chain's CDR3 is CASSQESGTSGEQFF.

The chain employs TRBV13 and TRBJ2-1. This CDR3 is 12 amino acids long. Germline V lookup: CDR1 PRHDT, CDR2 FYEKMQ (reference sequence). The CDR3 is CASSSRDGEQFF.

The chain is built from TRBV5-1 and TRBJ2-7. CDR1 and CDR2 (germline): SGHRS, YFSETQ. The CDR3 is made up of 12 amino acids. The chain's CDR3 is CASSFEGYEQYF. The full variable domain, in which reference TRBV5-1 and TRBJ2-7 provide the parts outside the CDR3, is KAGVTQTPRYLIKTRGQQVTLSCSPISGHRSVSWYQQTPGQGLQFLFEYFSETQRNKGNFPGRFSGRQFSNSRSEMNVSTLELGDSALYLCASSFEGYEQYFGPGTRLTVT.

The V call is TRBV20-1, the J call TRBJ2-7; the TRBD1 assignment by TCRdb is unverifiable without DNA. CDR1 DFQATT and CDR2 SNEGSKA come from the germline V gene (reference sequence). The CDR3 has 13 residues. CDR3 protein: CSFGDRGYSEQYF.

The chain employs TRBV12-3 or TRBV12-4 and TRBJ2-7; without DNA, the TCRdb call of TRBD1 cannot be checked. This CDR3 has 15 residues. CDR3 sequence reads: CASSPPGTVTYEQYF.

V and J are TRBV10-1 and TRBJ1-6. The CDR3 is 17 residues long. Germline V CDR1 and CDR2: WNHNN, SYGVQD (reference sequence). The CDR3 reads CASSEISSSSYNSPLHF.

This chain joins TRBV27 and TRBJ2-6. The germline CDR1 and CDR2 sequences are MNHEY and SMNVEV (reference sequence). The CDR3 spans 19 residues. CDR3: CASSLSTVSDPSGANVLTF.

The chain uses TRBV4-1 and TRBJ2-2; TCRdb reports TRBD1, a call that lacks DNA to check it against. The germline V gene encodes CDR1 MGHRA and CDR2 YSYEKL. This CDR3 spans 14 amino acids. CDR3: CASSHQGAAGELVF.

The V call is TRBV27, the J call TRBJ2-1; TCRdb indicates TRBD2, and absent DNA this call remains unverified. CDR3 length: 15 amino acids. Germline CDR1 MNHEY, CDR2 SMNVEV (reference sequence). CDR3 loop: CASKPASGSGNEQFF.

This chain links TRBV18 with TRBJ2-1. The CDR3 extends over 15 amino acids. Germline V gene sequence: CDR1 KGHSH, CDR2 LQKENI. The CDR3 loop is CASSPLENRYNEQFF.

The chain carries TRBV28 and TRBJ2-7. Germline loops: CDR1 MDHEN, CDR2 SYDVKM. The CDR3 has 11 amino acids. The CDR3 loop reads CASSQNGEQYF.

V and J are TRBV9 and TRBJ1-3. Germline CDR1 reads SGDLS; CDR2 reads YYNGEE. There are 14 residues in the CDR3. The CDR3 sequence: CASSVRGSGNTIYF.

This chain connects TRBV20-1 to TRBJ1-2; TCRdb reports TRBD1, a call that lacks DNA to check it against. The CDR3 runs 13 residues. CDR1 is DFQATT and CDR2 is SNEGSKA in the germline V gene (reference sequence). CDR3 loop: CSASFSRAHGYTF.

The rearrangement uses TRBV13 and TRBJ2-3; TCRdb lists TRBD2, though no DNA is available to test this call. This CDR3 is built from 16 residues. From germline, CDR1 is PRHDT and CDR2 FYEKMQ (reference sequence). The CDR3 protein is CASSSRTSGRTDTQYF.

The chain recombines TRBV7-8 with TRBJ2-1; TCRdb picks TRBD1, but there is no DNA to check that call. The V gene's germline CDR1 is SGHVS and CDR2 FQNEAQ. The CDR3 loop spans 15 amino acids. The CDR3 region is CASSPGQGIYNEQFF.

The chain uses TRBV15 and TRBJ1-1. CDR1 LNHNV and CDR2 YYDKDF come from the germline V gene (reference sequence). The CDR3 has 14 residues. The CDR3: CATSRVAAFAEAFF.

The CDR3 here is CASSSFDSGNTIYF. The chain is built from TRBV7-9 and TRBJ1-3; TCRdb reports TRBD1, a call that lacks DNA to check it against. In germline, CDR1 is SEHNR, CDR2 FQNEAQ (reference sequence). CDR3 length: 14 amino acids.

This sequence joins TRBV7-9 and TRBJ2-7; with no DNA, the TCRdb D assignment of TRBD2 cannot be verified. The CDR3 is 16 amino acids. The germline gives CDR1 SEHNR, CDR2 FQNEAQ (reference sequence). CDR3 loop: CASSSTSGKSSYEQYF.

The gene calls are TRBV12-3 or TRBV12-4 and TRBJ1-5; there is no DNA to check the TCRdb D call of TRBD1. The CDR3 runs to 13 residues. The CDR3 spells CASTPGRNQPQHF.